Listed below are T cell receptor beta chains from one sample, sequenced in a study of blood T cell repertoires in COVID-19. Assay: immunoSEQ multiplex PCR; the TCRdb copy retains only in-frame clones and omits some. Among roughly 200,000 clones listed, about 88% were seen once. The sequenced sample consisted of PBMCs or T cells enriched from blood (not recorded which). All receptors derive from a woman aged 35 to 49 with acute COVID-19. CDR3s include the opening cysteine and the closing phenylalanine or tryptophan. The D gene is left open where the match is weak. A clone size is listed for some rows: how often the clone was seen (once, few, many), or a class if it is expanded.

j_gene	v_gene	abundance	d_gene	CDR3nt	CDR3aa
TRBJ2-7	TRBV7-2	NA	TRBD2	TGTGCCAGCAGCTTAGGCATGCTAGCGGCTAACTACGAGCAGTACTTC	CASSLGMLAANYEQYF
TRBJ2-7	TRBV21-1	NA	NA	TGTGCCAGAAAGTCAGGGTGGGCGGCCAAGAACTACGAGCAGTACTTC	CARKSGWAAKNYEQYF
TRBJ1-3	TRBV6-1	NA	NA	TGTGCCAGCAGTGAAGCCCGCGGTTCTGGAAACACCATATATTTT	CASSEARGSGNTIYF
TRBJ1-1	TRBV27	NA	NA	TGTGCCAGCAGTCCCTCTCCGACAGTCCGAACTGAAGCTTTCTTT	CASSPSPTVRTEAFF
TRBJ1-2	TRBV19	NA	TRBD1	TGTGCCAGTAGTCAACCCGCATGGCAGGGGGCAGACTATGGCTACACCTTC	CASSQPAWQGADYGYTF
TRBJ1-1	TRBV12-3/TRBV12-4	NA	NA	TGTGCCAGCAGTTTAAGGAGACAGGCTGCTTTCTTT	CASSLRRQAAFF
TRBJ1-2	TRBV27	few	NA	TGTGCCAGCAGTTTACGGTTTGACACATATGGCTACACCTTC	CASSLRFDTYGYTF
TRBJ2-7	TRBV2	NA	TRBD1	TGTGCCAGCAGTGAAGCGACAGGGGGCTACGAGCAGTACTTC	CASSEATGGYEQYF
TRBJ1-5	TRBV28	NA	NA	TGTGCCAGTCTAGAGGACACCAGCAATCAGCCCCAGCATTTT	CASLEDTSNQPQHF
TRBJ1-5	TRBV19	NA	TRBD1	TGTGCCAGTAGTATAGACGGGGACAGGACTGCTTTCGGTCAGCCCCAGCATTTT	CASSIDGDRTAFGQPQHF
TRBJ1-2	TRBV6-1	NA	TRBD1	TGTGCCAGCAGTGAAGCTATGGGACAGGGGAACTATGGCTACACCTTC	CASSEAMGQGNYGYTF
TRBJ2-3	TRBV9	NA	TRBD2	TGTGCCAGCAGCGTAGGCACTAGCGGGGCTGCAGATACGCAGTATTTT	CASSVGTSGAADTQYF
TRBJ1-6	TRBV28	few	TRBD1	TGTGCCAGCAGGCGACAGGGGCCGCGGGGTTCACCCCTCCACTTT	CASRRQGPRGSPLHF